This record covers a single T cell receptor beta chain. This specimen belongs to a study of radiotherapy plus CTLA-4 blockade in lung cancer. Whole-study context: For approximately 19% of patients, objective responses occurred, and approximately 33% had disease control.

The CDR3 contains 13 residues. V was shortened by 7 bases and J by 1 base, with 9 bases between the two germline ends. The germline V gene has CDR1 LNHDA and CDR2 SQIVND (reference sequence). Only in-frame clones appear in the TCRdb table, and some are missing; sequencing was by immunoSEQ multiplex PCR. The sample shows around 78,000 clones, 78% of them seen only once. The clonotype originates from a human donor with non-small cell lung cancer who had a partial response to radiotherapy plus ipilimumab. Some clones in this sample may be carry-over from other donors' samples. The genes are TRBV19 and TRBJ2-3; D is unresolved. The sequenced sample was peripheral blood, obtained from a patient treated with radiotherapy plus ipilimumab. The CDR3 is CASIPSGTDTQYF. The CDR3 DNA sequence: TGTGCCAGTATCCCCAGCGGCACAGATACGCAGTATTTT.